This TCR beta chain derives from a study of blood T cell repertoires in COVID-19. Produced via immunoSEQ multiplex PCR; TCRdb's table is partial and in-frame only. The repertoire holds about 250,000 clones, about four fifths seen once, with roughly 5.3% in the top ten. V dropped 0 bases and J dropped 9; count of bases not matched to a gene: 9. Germline CDR1 is SGHRS and CDR2 is YFSETQ. The CDR3 length is 16 residues. The study recruited people aged roughly 18 to 100 years across around 24 US areas. Participant-reported clinical history was the basis for cohort assignment. During the 2 weeks before they entered the study, exposed participants had met someone with a PCR-confirmed or clinician-diagnosed COVID-19 case.

Sequencing input: PBMCs or T cells enriched from blood (not recorded which). The chain joins TRBV5-1 to TRBJ2-1, with 10 bases matching TRBD2. The sequence was obtained from a man aged 35-49 years who had been exposed to COVID-19. CDR3 in DNA: TGCGCCAGCAGCTTGGTCGCTCGGCTAGCGGGAGCTGAGCAGTTCTTC. Residues: CASSLVARLAGAEQFF.